The 23 T cell receptor beta chains in this list originate from one sample, sequenced in a study of T-cell reconstitution after alpha-beta-depleted transplantation in children (dated by TCRdb to between 2015 and 2016). The receptor library was made with PCR. Sequencing was carried out with an Illumina HiSeq 2500. To normalize quantification of the TCRbeta repertoire, the TCR libraries were built with molecular barcoding that relied on unique molecular identifiers. TCRdb redid the processing of the public reads, applying fastp at Q25 and MiXCR, and retained in-frame beta chains. Each CDR3 protein appears once, grouped with its most common genes and DNA. The sample profile shows fewer than 550,000 distinct CDR3 sequences; 15% to 20% of them were found once. The ten most abundant clones make up 25% to 30% of the sample. The treatment or condition label on this specimen signifies: allogeneic hematopoietic cell transplantation with graft depleted of TCRalphabeta T cells and CD19 B cells.

The sequences come from PBMCs, mostly from graft donor cells, collected 360 days after TCRalphabeta/CD19-depleted stem cell transplant. These receptors all come from a boy under two years old who had a stem cell transplant for Wiskott-Aldrich syndrome, so the T cells may come from the graft donor.

This clonotype was observed a few times. The rearrangement uses TRBV5-1 and TRBJ2-1; D remains unclear. V gave up 3 bases and J gave up 0 bases, with 13 bases separating them. The CDR3 has 16 residues. The germline V gene has CDR1 SGHRS and CDR2 YFSETQ. Written as DNA, the CDR3 is TGCGCCAGCAGCTGGAAAGGGCGTAGCTCCTACAATGAGCAGTTCTTC. Amino acid sequence: CASSWKGRSSYNEQFF.

This chain links TRBV7-2 with TRBJ2-1, with TRBD2 matching 7 bases. V gave up 7 bases and J gave up 7 bases; unmatched junction bases: 10. Germline CDR1 is SGHTA and CDR2 is FQGNSA. There are 14 residues in the CDR3. The CDR3 DNA reads as TGTGCCAGCACCCCTGGCGGGCGGGGGAATGAGCAGTTCTTC. It translates to CASTPGGRGNEQFF.

This clonotype has just a few counts. This rearrangement joins TRBV9 to TRBJ2-1; D possibly corresponds to TRBD2 (6 bases). The CDR3 is 15 residues long. V was trimmed by 0 bases and J by 3 bases, leaving 10 bases between them. Looked up from germline, CDR1 is SGDLS and CDR2 is YYNGEE. The CDR3 reads CASSVDSGYYNEQFF. The CDR3 nucleotides read TGTGCCAGCAGCGTAGATAGCGGCTACTACAATGAGCAGTTCTTC.

The V call is TRBV6-1, the J call TRBJ2-7; D not certain. This CDR3 is 11 amino acids long. V was shortened by 3 bases and J by 5 bases, with 5 bases between the two germline ends. Germline values: CDR1 MNHNS, CDR2 SASEGT. CDR3 DNA sequence: TGTGCCAGCAGTGAGTTTAACGAGCAGTACTTC. Encoded protein: CASSEFNEQYF.

This clonotype turned up a few times. This chain links TRBV7-2 with TRBJ2-1; 14 bases match TRBD2. The V gene's germline CDR1 is SGHTA and CDR2 FQGNSA. The CDR3 contains 22 residues. V trimming: 6 bases; J trimming: 0 bases; junction bases outside the gene matches: 19. DNA for the CDR3: TGTGCCAGCAGTCGCCACGGGACTAGCGGGGGAAATCCCTCTAGCTCCTACAATGAGCAGTTCTTC. Its translation is CASSRHGTSGGNPSSSYNEQFF.

Here the CDR3 reads CASSLADRKGEKLFF. CDR3 nucleotide sequence: TGTGCCAGCAGCTTAGCGGACAGGAAGGGTGAAAAACTGTTTTTT. The rearrangement links TRBV7-2 to TRBJ1-4; 7 bases agree with TRBD1. This CDR3 is 15 amino acids long. CDR1 is SGHTA, CDR2 FQGNSA, per germline. V dropped 0 bases and J dropped 7; count of bases not matched to a gene: 5. Drawing the rest from reference TRBV7-2 and TRBJ1-4, the complete variable domain is GAGVSQSPSNKVTEKGKDVELRCDPISGHTALYWYRQSLGQGLEFLIYFQGNSAPDKSGLPSDRFSAERTGGSVSTLTIQRTQQEDSAVYLCASSLADRKGEKLFFGSGTQLSVL.

This clonotype occurred a few times. The V call is TRBV7-2, the J call TRBJ2-2, with 7 bases matching TRBD2. Germline V gives CDR1 SGHTA, CDR2 FQGNSA. The CDR3 spans 16 residues. J lost 0 bases, V lost 4 bases, and 5 bases had no gene match. The DNA for the CDR3 is TGTGCCAGCAGCTATTCCGGGACTACGAACACCGGGGAGCTGTTTTTT. Translation: CASSYSGTTNTGELFF. The full variable domain, rest sourced from reference TRBV7-2 and TRBJ2-2, is GAGVSQSPSNKVTEKGKDVELRCDPISGHTALYWYRQSLGQGLEFLIYFQGNSAPDKSGLPSDRFSAERTGGSVSTLTIQRTQQEDSAVYLCASSYSGTTNTGELFFGEGSRLTVL.

The rearrangement joins TRBV5-1 to TRBJ2-5, with 7 nucleotides matching TRBD1. Germline CDR1 reads SGHRS; CDR2 reads YFSETQ. CDR3 length: 15 residues. V lost 7 bases to trimming and J lost 1 base; unmatched junction nucleotides: 10. CDR3 loop: CASRSGQLLQETQYF. The CDR3 nucleotides are TGCGCCAGCCGGTCGGGACAGCTCCTCCAAGAGACCCAGTACTTC.

The rearrangement joins TRBV6-1 to TRBJ2-5, with D tentatively TRBD1 or TRBD2 (6 bases each). This CDR3 region has 15 residues. V gave up 2 bases and J gave up 4 bases, with 14 bases separating them. Germline lookup yields CDR1 MNHNS and CDR2 SASEGT. CDR3: CASSEHGGAGETQYF. For the CDR3, the DNA is TGTGCCAGCAGTGAACACGGGGGCGCAGGAGAGACCCAGTACTTC.

This clonotype was counted only a few times. The J gene is TRBJ2-5, the V gene TRBV29-1; perhaps TRBD1 as D (6 bases). The germline gives CDR1 SQVTM, CDR2 ANQGSEA. V was pared by 7 bases and J by 5 bases, with 14 bases between. The CDR3 sequence is 12 residues long. The CDR3 bases are TGCAGCGCTGGACAGTGGGAGGAGACCCAGTACTTC. It yields the protein CSAGQWEETQYF.

There are a few counts of this clonotype. The J gene is TRBJ2-1, the V gene TRBV5-1; 9 bases are shared with TRBD2. V trimming: 4 bases; J trimming: 3 bases; junction bases outside the gene matches: 11. CDR3 length equals 17 residues. Germline loops: CDR1 SGHRS, CDR2 YFSETQ. CDR3 sequence (DNA): TGCGCCAGCAGCGCGCAACAGACTAGCGGTTACTACAATGAGCAGTTCTTC. Amino acid sequence: CASSAQQTSGYYNEQFF.

The chain is built from TRBV4-1 and TRBJ2-3; 9 nucleotides align to TRBD2. The trim removed 3 bases at V and 4 bases at J, leaving 11 bases unmatched. The CDR3 has 17 residues. The V gene's germline CDR1 is MGHRA and CDR2 YSYEKL. The CDR3 coding sequence is TGCGCCAGCAGCCATAAGTCCTCGGGCGGGGGGGCAGATACGCAGTATTTT. It specifies CASSHKSSGGGADTQYF.

This chain links TRBV5-1 with TRBJ1-1, with D unresolved. With 0 bases removed from V and 3 bases from J, the gap between germline ends came to 6 bases. The CDR3 has 13 residues. Per the germline V gene, CDR1 is SGHRS and CDR2 is YFSETQ. In DNA form, the CDR3 reads TGCGCCAGCAGCTTGGCCTTGGACACTGAAGCTTTCTTT. This sequence encodes CASSLALDTEAFF.

V usage is TRBV12-3 or TRBV12-4 and J usage is TRBJ2-7; TRBD1 matches 9 bases. V lost 5 bases, J lost 0 bases, and 8 bases stayed unmatched. This CDR3 spans 16 amino acids. The CDR3 DNA is TGTGCCAGCAGTCAAACAGGGGGCCATAGCTCCTACGAGCAGTACTTC. The encoded protein is CASSQTGGHSSYEQYF.

The chain has TRBV20-1 and TRBJ2-3, with a weak D call TRBD2 (6 bases). The CDR3 is made up of 15 amino acids. Trimming stripped 6 bases from V and 4 bases from J, with 20 bases between. CDR1 is DFQATT, CDR2 SNEGSKA, per germline (reference sequence). CDR3 nucleotide sequence: TGCAGTGCCCCCGTGGGGGAACCTAGCGCAGATACGCAGTATTTT. Its protein is CSAPVGEPSADTQYF.

This clonotype occurred a few times. This chain joins TRBV20-1 and TRBJ2-7, with 13 bases aligning to TRBD2. Germline values: CDR1 DFQATT, CDR2 SNEGSKA (reference sequence). The trim removed 3 bases at V and 6 bases at J, leaving 11 bases unmatched. This CDR3 comprises 16 residues. The CDR3 DNA is TGCAGTGCTAGTGGGACTAGCGGGGCGGGTTGGTTCGAGCAGTACTTC. Amino acid sequence: CSASGTSGAGWFEQYF.

CDR3 DNA sequence: TGTGCCTGGAGAGGGCACTCCTACGAGCAGTACTTC. The encoded protein is CAWRGHSYEQYF. V is TRBV30 and J is TRBJ2-7; D is undetermined. The CDR3 covers 12 residues. Germline assignment: CDR1 GTSNPN and CDR2 SVGIG (reference sequence). The ends were cut back, 3 bases at V and 0 bases at J, with 6 bases in the middle.

This clonotype was seen only a few times. The rearrangement links TRBV6-1 to TRBJ1-1; D is ambiguous. The germline V gene encodes CDR1 MNHNS and CDR2 SASEGT. The CDR3 sequence is 12 residues long. The V gene lost 4 bases and the J gene lost 9 bases, with 12 bases spanning the gap. The CDR3: CASSGVIAQAFF. The CDR3 DNA reads as TGTGCCAGCAGTGGGGTAATTGCCCAAGCTTTCTTT.

The genes are TRBV6-1 and TRBJ2-7, with 7 bases fitting TRBD2. This CDR3 has 14 amino acids. In germline, CDR1 is MNHNS, CDR2 SASEGT. V shed 8 bases, J shed 2 bases, and the junction held 9 bases outside the gene matches. DNA of the CDR3: TGTGCCAGCTCCGGACTAGATCGGGCCTACGAGCAGTACTTC. Translated: CASSGLDRAYEQYF.

The genes are TRBV20-1 and TRBJ1-1; no reliable D call. The V end was cut by 0 bases, the J end by 0 bases, with 8 bases between. This CDR3 has 14 amino acids. Germline loops: CDR1 DFQATT, CDR2 SNEGSKA (reference sequence). For the CDR3, the DNA is TGCAGTGCTAGAGAACGACGAGTGAACACTGAAGCTTTCTTT. This codes for CSARERRVNTEAFF.

This clonotype appeared a few times. The chain links TRBV6-1 to TRBJ1-2, with D possibly TRBD1 on 5 matching bases. CDR1 is MNHNS and CDR2 is SASEGT in the germline V gene. CDR3 length: 13 amino acids. Deletions cut 6 bases from V and 2 bases from J, with 10 bases between. The CDR3 here is CASSSGRNYGYTF. The CDR3 DNA reads as TGTGCCAGCAGCTCGGGACGGAACTATGGCTACACCTTC.

The chain has TRBV29-1 and TRBJ2-1, with a weak D call TRBD2 (6 bases). V gave up 0 bases and J gave up 3 bases, with 18 bases separating them. The germline V gene has CDR1 SQVTM and CDR2 ANQGSEA. This CDR3 has 17 residues. The CDR3 coding sequence is TGCAGCGTTGAAGATTCCCTGAGGCGGGGATTCTACAATGAGCAGTTCTTC. It codes for CSVEDSLRRGFYNEQFF.

This clonotype was counted a few times. The chain uses TRBV6-5 and TRBJ1-6; the D is unclear. Germline V gene sequence: CDR1 MNHEY, CDR2 SVGAGI. The CDR3 runs to 14 residues. V lost 1 base and J 10 bases, leaving 11 bases between the germline ends. The DNA for the CDR3 is TGTGCCAGCAGTTACTTGGGGAGAGGGTCACCCCTCCACTTT. Protein: CASSYLGRGSPLHF.